This T cell receptor beta chain appears in the sequencing data of a study of cytomegalovirus exposure and HLA in healthy donors. Study results and caveats: Clusters of TCRs from the first cohort tended to co-occur in the 120 or so validation repertoires (as a later analysis found). Reports showed the classifier diagnosing cytomegalovirus status with high specificity and sensitivity. The study listed roughly 160 cytomegalovirus-associated TCR beta chains. There were some public TCRs occurring in many donors, but most TCR sequences were rare.

The germline gives CDR1 ENHRY, CDR2 SYGVKD. The germline V and J ends were trimmed by 0 bases and 2 bases, with 14 bases remaining between them. This CDR3 is built from 18 residues. Method: immunoSEQ multiplex PCR; TCRdb's copy keeps in-frame clones and lacks some. The table records 65,000 to 80,000 clones, 94% of them present only once. Points on this clone: What it binds is unknown.

The sample comprised PBMCs. The sequence derives from a woman between 18 and 29 years old in good health and CMV-seronegative. This rearrangement joins TRBV10-3 to TRBJ1-6; no reliable D call. The CDR3 DNA sequence: TGTGCCATCAGTGAGTCGACTCTTGTCGGGGCCTATAATTCACCCCTCCACTTT. It is translated as CAISESTLVGAYNSPLHF.